The clone carrying this TCR beta chain counts as large by frequency. The antigen remains unidentified. The data were obtained in a study of synovial regulatory T cells in juvenile arthritis. Study-level background: One patient received methotrexate plus infliximab; one lacked treatment information.

The study's findings and limits: Compared with other blood Treg cells, inflammation-associated Treg cells had reduced TCR diversity. CDR3 overlap with synovial Tregs was higher for iaTregs than other blood Tregs.

CDR3 length: 14 residues. The nucleotide record is missing. Per germline, CDR1 SGDLS and CDR2 YYNGEE. Using immunoSEQ multiplex PCR, the repertoire was profiled, and TCRdb retains in-frame clones only, with some absent. This sample's clone table lists 400 to 500 clones. HLA-DR+ Treg cells made up the iaTreg subset. Roughly 11-patient cohort: some 11 active juvenile idiopathic arthritis patients, 3 polyarticular, 8 oligoarticular. The receptor was derived from a donor aged 2-30 years with juvenile idiopathic arthritis. This rearrangement joins TRBV9 to TRBJ2-1; without DNA, the TCRdb call of TRBD1 cannot be checked. Specimen: Treg cells from blood. Subset denoted: HLA-DR+ inflammation-associated blood Treg cells. The CDR3 is CASSVAGLYNEQFF.